This TCR beta chain derives from a study of cytomegalovirus exposure and HLA in healthy donors (dated by TCRdb to 2015 to 2018). Some background on the complete study: According to an earlier analysis of several hundred of the donors, 150 million to 200 million T cells yielded 90 million to 130 million unique TCR beta sequences and about 280 Gb of sequence data. Roughly 300 gigabases of sequencing data and tens of millions of unique TCR sequences made up an early release that covered 640 HLA-typed donors. Of the approximately 400 genotyped donors, approximately 83% fell in the genetic ancestry cluster associated with self-reported Caucasian donors. The study aimed to test whether signatures of past pathogen exposure could be identified by cataloging public T cell receptors. Using immunosequencing, the study profiled T cell repertoires from 666 subjects and related those repertoires to cytomegalovirus serostatus. A separate validation cohort of over a hundred different subjects was used in addition to the roughly 620-subject first cohort. High-throughput TCR immunosequencing, statistical association of individual TCRs with disease status, and machine learning were combined to predict cytomegalovirus infection status. A later analysis re-examined previously published TCR beta repertoires from roughly 650 donors and added high-resolution HLA genotyping to investigate patterns of TCR occurrence. The later analysis used no new phenotypic data to find candidate immune exposures, relying instead on TCR beta sequences and their occurrence across donors. In an earlier analysis of 550 to 700 of the donors, high-throughput TCR beta sequencing was used to judge whether each TCR beta V gene segment behaved as functional or pseudogenic. Alongside the repertoire data, information on donor age, sex, ethnicity and CMV serostatus was compiled. A later genetic analysis used genome-wide SNP genotypes for about 60% of the roughly 670 donors, treating that subset as a discovery cohort. All discovery cohort repertoires had been generated using a single sequencing platform. HLA typing covered class I and class II loci at four-digit resolution. The number of typed donors differed by locus: about 620-630 for A, B, C, DRB1 and DQB1; approximately 540 for DQA1; over 600 for DPA1; and approximately 450 for DPB1. Because of strong linkage in the cohort, roughly five DR-DQ haplotypes were treated as single units for association and clustering. On average, about 200,000 unique TCR beta nucleotide sequences were sequenced per donor among roughly 430 genotyped donors of the cohort, with roughly 19% of those sequences being non-productive.

The trim is 6 bases for V and 1 base for J, with a gap of 9 bases between the germline ends. The CDR3 sequence holds 13 residues, the cysteine and phenylalanine included. The DNA shown is the 39-base CDR3, in frame from base 1. CDR1 and CDR2 are drawn from the germline V gene (reference sequence): MNHNY, SVGAGI. This clone appeared a single time. Its antigen is currently not known. The sample holds no much larger clone one base away, and base qualities are not on file. What the study reported, not specific to this receptor: Because counts were too low, 15 to 20 rarely observed V segments, including chromosome 9 orphons, were left out of the earlier analysis of over 550 of the donors. Specific HLA alleles were associated with over 15,000 TCR beta sequences at a false discovery rate of 0.05 in a later analysis. An association between a missense DCLRE1C variant and V-gene and J-gene trimming of TCR beta chains was found in a later genetic analysis and replicated in an independent cohort. According to a later analysis, most CMV-associated TCR beta chains appeared to be HLA-restricted, and the HLA associations seemed to be driven largely by CMV exposure. In vitro tests confirmed that a few of the cytomegalovirus-associated TCR beta chains recognize cytomegalovirus antigens. In this cohort, only TCR beta chains were sequenced, and detectable features were limited by the absence of alpha or paired-chain data. A total of 164 TCR beta chains were listed by the study as associated with cytomegalovirus. A further reported finding was that TCR beta sequences accurately predicted the HLA-A and HLA-B alleles for most subjects in the first cohort. In a later analysis, the rate of TCR association differed among HLA loci, with DRB1 alleles having the most associated TCRs and HLA-C alleles having the fewest. An earlier analysis of approximately 500 of the donors showed that most TCR beta V segments appeared in productive rearrangements either about 87% or about 30% of the time, which broadly matched IMGT annotations. Because HLA typing was unavailable for some donors at each locus, only the typed subset was used in association tests. Presence/absence analyses assumed roughly uniform sequencing depth across donors, an assumption that may not hold. In a later analysis, several top co-occurrence clusters were reported to appear linked to parvovirus B19, influenza, CMV and Epstein-Barr virus. A later genetic analysis reported fewer N-insertions in productive TCRs among donors in an Asian-associated ancestry cluster than the approximately 700-donor mean. For the cohort, immune exposure information was limited to CMV serostatus. Correlated functional status among segregating V segments might reflect linkage disequilibrium, but an unknown experimental factor could not be ruled out. A later analysis found that HLA-associated TCR beta chains were more clonally expanded and had lower generation probabilities than equally common non-associated chains. A group of highly shared sequence variants was considered likely to be a technical artifact of the sequencing pipeline. The classifier was reported to diagnose cytomegalovirus status with high specificity and sensitivity in both the original cohort and the validation cohort. The authors suggested that the approach could potentially be generalized to other disease states and immunological phenotypes. The 87-base-pair reads could not distinguish some IMGT-functional V segments, including TRBV6-2 and TRBV6-3, so those segments were excluded. When HLA alleles, especially DR and DQ, strongly co-occurred, attributing TCR associations to individual alleles was difficult. While some public TCRs were present in many individuals, most TCR sequences turned up only very rarely across donors.

Libraries were built with the immunoSEQ multiplex PCR assay. For the multiplex PCR, a mixture combining 60 forward primers for TCR Vbeta segments and 13 reverse primers for TCR Jbeta segments was used. A multiplex PCR assay on genomic DNA amplified the CDR3 region of rearranged TCR beta genes. The Illumina HiSeq System was used to sequence the amplified TCR beta libraries as 87-base-pair reads. As for how the authors treated the data: In a later analysis, tens of millions of unique TCR beta chains were counted across the 650 to 750 repertoires, and roughly 11 million of these chains were shared by at least two donors. Raw reads were error-corrected and collapsed into unique sequences by a nearest-neighbor algorithm in which closely related sequences were merged to remove PCR and sequencing errors. V, D and J gene segments were assigned by aligning CDR3 sequences to IMGT reference sequences. For a sequence to be retained, at least a six-nucleotide match to both a V gene segment and a J gene segment was required. Rearrangements were classified as productive when the CDR3 lacked stop codons and remained in frame with V and J, and all other rearrangements were classified as non-productive. Following IMGT convention, CDR3 was defined as the stretch from the second conserved V-encoded cysteine to the conserved J-encoded phenylalanine. The earlier analysis of around 640 of the donors excluded sequences that lacked an unambiguous match to a single V gene segment. In an earlier analysis of several hundred of the donors, a V segment was called functional when productive rearrangements were above 56.7%, and segregating when the standard deviation between donors exceeded 5%. A statistical classification framework was built for diagnosing cytomegalovirus status from the catalog of TCR beta chain sequences. A later analysis assigned V and J genes by comparing TCR nucleotide sequences with IMGT/GENE-DB human TR gene sequences. Using the TCRdist pipeline, a later analysis assigned CDR3 sequences along with most-parsimonious VDJ recombination scenarios. In a later analysis, each TCR beta chain was defined by its CDR3 amino acid sequence together with its V-gene family, and reads without a unique V-gene family were excluded. As a way to deal with suspected cross-contamination and a sequencing artifact, a later analysis dropped hundreds of nucleotide sequences that were highly shared and had low generation probability. For each public chain, a later analysis derived a clonal expansion index from normalized ranks of inferred template counts within each repertoire. In a later analysis, generation probabilities were computed using a VDJ recombination model fitted to out-of-frame rearrangements, and the results were checked against IGoR. Hypergeometric tests were used in a later analysis to score TCR-TCR, TCR-HLA and TCR-CMV co-occurrence, with a repertoire-size bias correction applied to the TCR pairs. False discovery rates were estimated in a later analysis by permuting HLA or CMV assignments 20 times. In a later analysis, co-occurring TCRs were grouped using DBSCAN, and TCRdist sequence similarity was added for clustering within HLA-allele-positive subsets. Repertoires with fewer than 30,000 or more than 120,000 public chains were left out of co-occurrence clustering, as were four to six repertoires with anomalous nucleotide sharing. This immuneACCESS table, as held by TCRdb, lists in-frame sequences with V and J called but not all clones. Of the missing ones, under half trace to an unresolved V gene in checked studies; the others have no known cause. Clone size and the V and J calls come from that table; the DNA yielded D and trimming. This sample gives 210,000 or so clones in total; around 83% of them show up just once. The top ten hold approximately 10% of the sample.

In total, roughly 670 healthy bone marrow donors made up the cohort. At the time of sampling, all cohort members were nominally healthy, though unrecorded immune exposures were likely present. The donor tested CMV seropositive and was one of the 289 seropositive cohort members. Every donor gave a peripheral blood sample, and the peripheral blood mononuclear cells from that sample were used for TCR beta sequencing. Genomic DNA was extracted from the blood cell samples with the Qiagen DNeasy Blood Extraction Kit. The TCR comes from a woman in her fifties or sixties in good health and CMV-seropositive. The chain couples TRBV6-6 to TRBJ1-1; tentative D gene TRBD1, with 5 bases matching. The source material was PBMCs. The DNA is as follows: TGTGCCAGCAGCCCAACAGGGAACACTGAAGCTTTCTTT. It encodes CASSPTGNTEAFF.